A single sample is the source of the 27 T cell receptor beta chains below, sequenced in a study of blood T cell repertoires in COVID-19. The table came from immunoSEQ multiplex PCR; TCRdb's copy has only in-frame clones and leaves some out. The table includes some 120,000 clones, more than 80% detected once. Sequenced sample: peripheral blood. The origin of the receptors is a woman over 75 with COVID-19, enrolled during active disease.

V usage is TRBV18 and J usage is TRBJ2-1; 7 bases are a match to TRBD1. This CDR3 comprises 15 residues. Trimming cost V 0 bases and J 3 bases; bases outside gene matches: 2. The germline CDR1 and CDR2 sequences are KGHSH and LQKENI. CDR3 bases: TGTGCCAGCTCACCACCTCGGACAGGCTACAATGAGCAGTTCTTC. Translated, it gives CASSPPRTGYNEQFF.

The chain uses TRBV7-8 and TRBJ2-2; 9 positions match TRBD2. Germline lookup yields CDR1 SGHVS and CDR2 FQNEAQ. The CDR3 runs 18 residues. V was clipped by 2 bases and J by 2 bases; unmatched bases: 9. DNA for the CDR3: TGTGCCAGCAGCTTATATCAAGCGGGAGGCCCTAACACCGGGGAGCTGTTTTTT. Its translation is CASSLYQAGGPNTGELFF.

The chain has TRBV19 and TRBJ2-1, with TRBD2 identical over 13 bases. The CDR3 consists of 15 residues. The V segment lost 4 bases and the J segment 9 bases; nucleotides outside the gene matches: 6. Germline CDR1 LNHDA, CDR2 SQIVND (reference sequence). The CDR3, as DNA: TGTGCCAGTAGTACACTAGCGGGAGGGCCGGGTGAGCAGTTCTTC. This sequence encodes CASSTLAGGPGEQFF. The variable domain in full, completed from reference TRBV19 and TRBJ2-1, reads DGGITQSPKYLFRKEGQNVTLSCEQNLNHDAMYWYRQDPGQGLRLIYYSQIVNDFQKGDIAEGYSVSREKKESFPLTVTSAQKNPTAFYLCASSTLAGGPGEQFFGPGTRLTVL.

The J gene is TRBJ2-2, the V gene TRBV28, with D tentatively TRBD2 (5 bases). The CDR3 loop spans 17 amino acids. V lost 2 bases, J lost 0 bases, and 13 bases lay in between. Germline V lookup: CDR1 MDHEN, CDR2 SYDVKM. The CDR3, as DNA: TGTGCCAGCAGTTTAGCCGGACTCGCTGCGAACACCGGGGAGCTGTTTTTT. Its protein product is CASSLAGLAANTGELFF. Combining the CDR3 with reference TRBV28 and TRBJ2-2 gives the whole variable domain DVKVTQSSRYLVKRTGEKVFLECVQDMDHENMFWYRQDPGLGLRLIYFSYDVKMKEKGDIPEGYSVSREKKERFSLILESASTNQTSMYLCASSLAGLAANTGELFFGEGSRLTVL.

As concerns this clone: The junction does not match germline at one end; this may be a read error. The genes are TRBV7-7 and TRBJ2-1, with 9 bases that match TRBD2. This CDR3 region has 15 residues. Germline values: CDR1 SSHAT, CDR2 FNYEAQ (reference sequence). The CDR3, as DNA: TGTGCTAGCAGCTTGAGTGCGGGAGGGCCCAATGAGCAGTTCTTC. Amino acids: CASSLSAGGPNEQFF.

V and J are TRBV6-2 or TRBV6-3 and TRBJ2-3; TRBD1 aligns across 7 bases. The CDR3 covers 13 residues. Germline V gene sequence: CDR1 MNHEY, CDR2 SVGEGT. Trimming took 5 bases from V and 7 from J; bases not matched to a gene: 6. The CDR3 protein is CASSHDRANTQYF. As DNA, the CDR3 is TGTGCCAGCAGTCACGACAGGGCAAATACGCAGTATTTT.

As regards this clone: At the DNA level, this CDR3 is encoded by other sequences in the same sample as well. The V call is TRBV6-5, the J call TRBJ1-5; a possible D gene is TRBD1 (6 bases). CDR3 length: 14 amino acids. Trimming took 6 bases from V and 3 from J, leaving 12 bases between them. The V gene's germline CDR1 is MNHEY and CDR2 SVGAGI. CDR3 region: CASSRTGYNQPQHF. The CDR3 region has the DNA TGTGCCAGCAGCCGCACAGGGTACAATCAGCCCCAGCATTTT.

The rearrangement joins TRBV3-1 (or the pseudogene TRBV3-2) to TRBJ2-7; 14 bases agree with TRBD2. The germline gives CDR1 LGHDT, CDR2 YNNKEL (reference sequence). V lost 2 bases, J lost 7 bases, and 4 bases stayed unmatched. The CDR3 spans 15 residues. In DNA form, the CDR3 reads TGTGCCAGCAGCCAATCGGGACTAGCGGGAGCTGAGCAGTACTTC. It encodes CASSQSGLAGAEQYF.

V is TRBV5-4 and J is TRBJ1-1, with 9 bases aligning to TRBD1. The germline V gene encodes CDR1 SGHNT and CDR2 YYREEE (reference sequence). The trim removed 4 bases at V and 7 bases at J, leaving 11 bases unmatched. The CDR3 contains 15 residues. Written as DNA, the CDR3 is TGTGCCAGCAGCGGGGCCGGGACAGGGATAGTTGAAGCTTTCTTT. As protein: CASSGAGTGIVEAFF.

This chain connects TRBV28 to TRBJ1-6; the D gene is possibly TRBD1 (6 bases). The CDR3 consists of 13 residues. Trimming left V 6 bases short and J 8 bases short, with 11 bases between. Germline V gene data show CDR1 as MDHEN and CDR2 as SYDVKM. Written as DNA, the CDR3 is TGTGCCAGCAGAATGGACAGCTATTCACCCCTCCACTTT. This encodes CASRMDSYSPLHF.

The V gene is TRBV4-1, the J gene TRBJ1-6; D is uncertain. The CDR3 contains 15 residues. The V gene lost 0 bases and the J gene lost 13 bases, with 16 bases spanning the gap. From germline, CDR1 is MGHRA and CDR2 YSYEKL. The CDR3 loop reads CASSQDGLGRRPLHF. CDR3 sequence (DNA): TGCGCCAGCAGCCAAGATGGGTTGGGCCGTCGGCCCCTCCACTTT.

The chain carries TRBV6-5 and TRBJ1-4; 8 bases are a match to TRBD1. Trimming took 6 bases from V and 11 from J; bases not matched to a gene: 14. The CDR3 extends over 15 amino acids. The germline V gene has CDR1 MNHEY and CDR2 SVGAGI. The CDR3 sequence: CASSLGRTGLRKLFF. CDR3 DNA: TGTGCCAGCAGCCTGGGTCGGACAGGGCTTAGGAAACTGTTTTTT.

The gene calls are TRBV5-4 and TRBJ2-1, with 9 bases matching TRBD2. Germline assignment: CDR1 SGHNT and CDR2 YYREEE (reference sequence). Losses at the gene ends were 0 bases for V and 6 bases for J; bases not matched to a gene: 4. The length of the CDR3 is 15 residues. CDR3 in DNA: TGTGCCAGCAGCTTGGCTCTAGCGGGAAGCAATGAGCAGTTCTTC. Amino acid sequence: CASSLALAGSNEQFF.

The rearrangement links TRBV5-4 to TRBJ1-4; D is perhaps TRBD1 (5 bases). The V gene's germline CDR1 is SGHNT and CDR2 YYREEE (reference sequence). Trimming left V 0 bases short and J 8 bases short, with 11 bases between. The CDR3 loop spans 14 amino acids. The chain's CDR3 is CASSLDLDSEKLFF. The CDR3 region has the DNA TGTGCCAGCAGCTTGGACCTCGACAGCGAAAAACTGTTTTTT.

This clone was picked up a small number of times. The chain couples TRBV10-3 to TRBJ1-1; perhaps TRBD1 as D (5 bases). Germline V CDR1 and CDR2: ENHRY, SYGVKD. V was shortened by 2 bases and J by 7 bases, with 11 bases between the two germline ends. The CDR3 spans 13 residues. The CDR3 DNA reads TGTGCCATCAGTGAGGGGGCTATCCTTGAAGCTTTCTTT. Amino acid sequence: CAISEGAILEAFF.

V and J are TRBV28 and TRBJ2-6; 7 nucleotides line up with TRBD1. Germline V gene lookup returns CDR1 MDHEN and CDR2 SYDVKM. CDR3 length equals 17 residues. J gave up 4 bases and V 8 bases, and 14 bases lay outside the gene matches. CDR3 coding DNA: TGTGCCAGCGCTTCCGGTGTCAGGGGGACCGGGGCCAACGTCCTGACTTTC. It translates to CASASGVRGTGANVLTF.

The CDR3 protein is CASSLGQLAGGNQETQYF. The CDR3 nucleotides read TGCGCCAGCAGCTTGGGGCAGTTAGCGGGAGGGAACCAAGAGACCCAGTACTTC. This chain links TRBV5-1 with TRBJ2-5, with TRBD2 matching over 11 bases. Trimming took 0 bases from V and 0 from J; bases not matched to a gene: 7. The CDR3 covers 18 residues. Germline lookup yields CDR1 SGHRS and CDR2 YFSETQ.

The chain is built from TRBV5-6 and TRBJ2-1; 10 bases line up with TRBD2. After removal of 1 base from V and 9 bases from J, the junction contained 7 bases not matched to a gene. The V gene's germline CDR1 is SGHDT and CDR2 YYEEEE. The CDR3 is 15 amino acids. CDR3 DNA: TGTGCCAGCAGCTTGAATAGCGGGAGGTTAGCTGAGCAGTTCTTC. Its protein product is CASSLNSGRLAEQFF.

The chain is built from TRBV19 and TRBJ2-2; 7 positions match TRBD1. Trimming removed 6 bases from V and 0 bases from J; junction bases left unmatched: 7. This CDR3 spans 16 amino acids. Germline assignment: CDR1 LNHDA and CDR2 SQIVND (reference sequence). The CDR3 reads CASRGDRVTNTGELFF. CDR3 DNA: TGTGCCAGTAGGGGTGACAGGGTAACGAACACCGGGGAGCTGTTTTTT.

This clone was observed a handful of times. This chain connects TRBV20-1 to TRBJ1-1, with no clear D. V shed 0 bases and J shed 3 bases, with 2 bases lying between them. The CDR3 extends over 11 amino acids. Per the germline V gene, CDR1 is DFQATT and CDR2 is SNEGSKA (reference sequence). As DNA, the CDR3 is TGCAGTGCTAGAGACGACACTGAAGCTTTCTTT. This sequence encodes CSARDDTEAFF.

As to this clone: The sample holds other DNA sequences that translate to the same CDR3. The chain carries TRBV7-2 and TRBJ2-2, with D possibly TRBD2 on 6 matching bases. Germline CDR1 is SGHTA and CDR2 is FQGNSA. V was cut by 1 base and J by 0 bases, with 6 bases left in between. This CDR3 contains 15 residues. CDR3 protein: CASSLGGANTGELFF. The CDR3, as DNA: TGTGCCAGCAGCTTAGGGGGGGCGAACACCGGGGAGCTGTTTTTT.

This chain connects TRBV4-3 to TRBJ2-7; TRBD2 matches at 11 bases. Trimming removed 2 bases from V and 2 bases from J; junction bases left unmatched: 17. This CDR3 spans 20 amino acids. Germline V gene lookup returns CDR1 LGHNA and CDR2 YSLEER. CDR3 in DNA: TGCGCCAGCAGCCAAAAACCCGCCCGGGAACTAGCGGGAGAGGCCTACGAGCAGTACTTC. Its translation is CASSQKPARELAGEAYEQYF.

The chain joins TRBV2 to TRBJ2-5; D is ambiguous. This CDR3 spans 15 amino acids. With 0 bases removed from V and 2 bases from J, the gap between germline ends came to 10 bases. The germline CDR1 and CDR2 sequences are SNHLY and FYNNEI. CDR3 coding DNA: TGTGCCAGCAGTGAAGCGCTCATAACTCAAGAGACCCAGTACTTC. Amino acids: CASSEALITQETQYF.

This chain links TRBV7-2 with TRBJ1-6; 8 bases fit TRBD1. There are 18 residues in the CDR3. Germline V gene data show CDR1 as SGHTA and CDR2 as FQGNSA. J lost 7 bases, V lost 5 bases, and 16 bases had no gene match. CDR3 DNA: TGTGCCAGCAGCCCCTCATTTGGGACAGGCACCGGGAATTCACCCCTCCACTTT. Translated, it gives CASSPSFGTGTGNSPLHF.

The CDR3 spells CASSPGTPSSYNEQFF. The CDR3 DNA sequence: TGTGCCAGCAGCCCCGGGACTCCGAGCTCCTACAATGAGCAGTTCTTC. The V and J genes are TRBV9 and TRBJ2-1; tentative D call: TRBD2 (6 bases). CDR3 length: 16 residues. From germline, CDR1 is SGDLS and CDR2 YYNGEE. Trimming removed 4 bases from V and 0 bases from J, with 14 bases in between.

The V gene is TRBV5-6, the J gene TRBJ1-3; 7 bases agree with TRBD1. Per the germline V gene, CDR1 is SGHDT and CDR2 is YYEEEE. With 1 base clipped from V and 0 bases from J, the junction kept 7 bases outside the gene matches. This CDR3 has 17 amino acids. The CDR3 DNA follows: TGTGCCAGCAGCTTGTTTGGGACAGCCGTCTCTGGAAACACCATATATTTT. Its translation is CASSLFGTAVSGNTIYF.

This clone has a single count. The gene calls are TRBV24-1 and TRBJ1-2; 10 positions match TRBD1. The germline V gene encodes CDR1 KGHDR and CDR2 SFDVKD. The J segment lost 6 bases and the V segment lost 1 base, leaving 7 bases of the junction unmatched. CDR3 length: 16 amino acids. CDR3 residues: CATSDFGDRGLDGYTF. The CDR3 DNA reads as TGTGCCACCAGTGATTTTGGCGACAGGGGGCTTGATGGCTACACCTTC.